One sample yielded the 8 T cell receptor beta chains listed below, sequenced in a study of immune characterization of retroperitoneal liposarcoma. MiXCR, run by TCRdb on the PCR reads, gives a single entry per CDR3 protein. The top ten hold 8.5% of the sample, which has 8,000 to 13,000 distinct CDR3 sequences, around a quarter seen once. The sample comprised tumor tissue. All receptors come from a female donor with retroperitoneal liposarcoma.

This clonotype has just a few counts. This sequence joins TRBV11-3 and TRBJ2-1; 11 nucleotides align to TRBD1. From germline, CDR1 is SGHNT and CDR2 YENEEA. The CDR3 spans 15 residues. Germline trimming cut 5 bases from V and 10 bases from J; bases unmatched to any gene: 10. CDR3 nucleotides: TGTGCCAGCAGCGTATCCGGGACAGGGGGATACGAGCAGTTCTTC. It specifies CASSVSGTGGYEQFF.

This clonotype was seen a few times. This chain connects TRBV11-1 to TRBJ2-4; D could derive from TRBD1 or TRBD2 (5 bases each). CDR1 is SGHAT and CDR2 is FQDESV in the germline V gene (reference sequence). V lost 1 base and J lost 13, with 20 bases in between. This CDR3 contains 15 residues. This CDR3 reads CASSLVWGPGNEQYF. CDR3 nucleotide sequence: TGTGCCAGCAGCTTAGTATGGGGACCAGGCAATGAGCAGTACTTC.

The rearrangement joins TRBV27 to TRBJ1-2; 11 bases line up with TRBD1. Germline V gene lookup returns CDR1 MNHEY and CDR2 SMNVEV (reference sequence). The CDR3 consists of 14 residues. Losses at the gene ends were 4 bases for V and 6 bases for J; bases not matched to a gene: 4. The CDR3 bases are TGTGCCAGCAGTTGGGGACAGGGGGTGGATGGCTACACCTTC. Translation: CASSWGQGVDGYTF.

The chain uses TRBV25-1 and TRBJ2-5, with D unresolved. The CDR3 sequence is 11 residues long. CDR1 is MGHDK and CDR2 is SYGVNS in the germline V gene. V lost 4 bases and J lost 11, with 11 bases in between. CDR3 loop: CASSAHNEQYF. CDR3 DNA sequence: TGTGCCAGCAGTGCACACAATGAGCAGTACTTC.

In its sample, this clonotype ranks as medium-sized. V gene TRBV6-1 combines with J gene TRBJ2-2; 7 positions agree with TRBD1. The junction had 2 bases not matched to a gene; V was cut back by 2 bases and J by 5 bases. Germline CDR1 reads MNHNS; CDR2 reads SASEGT. The CDR3 contains 14 residues. CDR3 in amino acids: CASSEHRGTGELFF. The CDR3 coding sequence is TGTGCCAGCAGTGAACACAGGGGAACCGGGGAGCTGTTTTTT.

This clonotype has ten or more counts. V and J are TRBV12-3 or TRBV12-4 and TRBJ1-4; a possible D gene is TRBD1 (5 bases). V dropped 6 bases and J dropped 8 bases, with 7 bases sitting between them. The CDR3 totals 11 residues. The CDR3 region has the DNA TGTGCCAGCAGACAGGACGAAAAACTGTTTTTT. Its translation is CASRQDEKLFF.

The V gene is TRBV11-2, the J gene TRBJ1-1, with 9 positions matching TRBD1. Germline V CDR1 and CDR2: SGHAT, FQNNGV. Trimming cost V 5 bases and J 1 base; bases outside gene matches: 11. This CDR3 is built from 17 residues. CDR3 amino acids: CASSAAEGTGPNTEAFF. CDR3 coding DNA: TGTGCCAGCAGCGCGGCCGAAGGGACAGGGCCGAACACTGAAGCTTTCTTT.

This clonotype has a count of ten or more. This chain joins TRBV6-4 and TRBJ2-3; TRBD2 matches at 8 bases. V dropped 3 bases and J dropped 1; count of bases not matched to a gene: 0. CDR3 length equals 14 residues. CDR1 and CDR2 (germline): MRHNA, SNTAGT. CDR3 sequence (DNA): TGTGCCAGCAGTGAGCGGGGGGGCACAGATACGCAGTATTTT. This gives the protein CASSERGGTDTQYF.